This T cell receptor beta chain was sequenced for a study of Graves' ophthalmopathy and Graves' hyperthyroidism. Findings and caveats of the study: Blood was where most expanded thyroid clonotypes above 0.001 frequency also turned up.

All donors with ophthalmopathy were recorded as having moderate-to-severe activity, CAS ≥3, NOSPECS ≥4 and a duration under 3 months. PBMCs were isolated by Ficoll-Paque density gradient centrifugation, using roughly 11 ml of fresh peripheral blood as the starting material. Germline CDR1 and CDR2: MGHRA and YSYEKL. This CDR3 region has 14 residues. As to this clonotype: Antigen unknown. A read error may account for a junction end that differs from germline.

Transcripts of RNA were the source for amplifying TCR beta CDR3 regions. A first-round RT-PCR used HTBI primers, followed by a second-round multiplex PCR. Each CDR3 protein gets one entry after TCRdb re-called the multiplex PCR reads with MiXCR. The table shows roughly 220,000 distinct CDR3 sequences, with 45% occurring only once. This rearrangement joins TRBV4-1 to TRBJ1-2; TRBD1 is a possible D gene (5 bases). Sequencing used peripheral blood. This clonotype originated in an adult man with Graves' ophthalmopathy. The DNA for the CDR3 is TGTGCCAGCAGCCAAGTCGGGGCCCAAAGGGGCTACACCTTC. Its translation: CASSQVGAQRGYTF.